The rows below give T cell receptor beta chains drawn from one sample of a study of CD8 T cells in Susac syndrome. TCRdb recomputed calls from the immunoSEQ multiplex PCR reads with MiXCR, one row per CDR3 protein. This sample yields hundreds of thousands of distinct CDR3 sequences, of which 80% to 95% are seen a single time; approximately 0.07% belongs to the top ten. Sample: CD4+ T cells from PBMCs. The source is a human donor with multiple sclerosis. The CDR3 runs from the conserved cysteine through the conserved F or W. The D gene is left open where the match is weak. Where a row states a size, it is once, few, many or the class of an expanded clone; other rows omit it.

abundance	v_gene	d_gene	j_gene	CDR3aa	CDR3nt
-	TRBV5-4	TRBD1	TRBJ2-6	CASSLAGGAGANVLTF	TGTGCCAGCAGCTTAGCAGGGGGCGCTGGGGCCAACGTCCTGACTTTC
-	TRBV19	-	TRBJ1-1	CASNRGRNTEAFF	TGTGCCAGTAATCGGGGGCGTAACACTGAAGCTTTCTTT
-	TRBV7-9	-	TRBJ1-2	CASSLTAYGYTF	TGTGCCAGCAGCTTAACGGCTTATGGCTACACCTTC
-	TRBV19	TRBD1	TRBJ2-1	CASSTGTGEYNEQFF	TGTGCCAGTAGTACAGGGACAGGGGAATACAATGAGCAGTTCTTC
-	TRBV20-1	TRBD1	TRBJ2-5	CSAPTGGSETQYF	TGCAGTGCTCCGACAGGGGGGTCGGAGACCCAGTACTTC
once	TRBV12-3/TRBV12-4	-	TRBJ2-2	CASSFRRTGELFF	TGTGCCAGCAGTTTTAGGCGCACCGGGGAGCTGTTTTTT
-	TRBV29-1	-	TRBJ1-1	CSVEDVSEGTEAFF	TGCAGCGTTGAAGATGTCTCTGAGGGCACTGAAGCTTTCTTT
once	TRBV28	TRBD1	TRBJ1-5	CASSTPDRDGQPQHF	TGTGCCAGCAGCACGCCGGACAGGGACGGTCAGCCCCAGCATTTT
-	TRBV5-6	-	TRBJ1-6	CASSFTGNSPLHF	TGTGCCAGCAGCTTTACAGGGAATTCACCCCTCCACTTT
-	TRBV12-3/TRBV12-4	-	TRBJ2-3	CASGVQGPSTDTQYF	TGTGCCAGCGGGGTACAGGGACCTAGCACAGATACGCAGTATTTT
-	TRBV30	-	TRBJ2-1	CAWSSTSSYNEQFF	TGTGCCTGGAGTTCTACGAGCTCCTACAATGAGCAGTTCTTC
-	TRBV4-2	-	TRBJ1-2	CASSQDPRGASGYTF	TGTGCCAGCAGCCAAGATCCTCGGGGGGCTAGTGGCTACACCTTC
-	TRBV29-1	TRBD1	TRBJ1-1	CSVAARPRTGPTEAFF	TGCAGCGTTGCGGCTAGGCCCAGGACAGGACCCACTGAAGCTTTCTTT
-	TRBV3-1	TRBD2	TRBJ2-3	CASSQGGSGDDTDTQYF	TGTGCCAGCAGCCAAGGAGGAAGCGGGGACGACACAGATACGCAGTATTTT
-	TRBV5-1	-	TRBJ2-3	CASSLTLDTQYF	TGTGCCAGCAGCTTAACTTTGGATACGCAGTATTTT
-	TRBV20-1	-	TRBJ2-7	CSAKLVREQYF	TGCAGTGCAAAGCTAGTAAGGGAGCAGTACTTC
-	TRBV12-3/TRBV12-4	-	TRBJ1-5	CASSLAVGDQPQHF	TGTGCCAGCAGTTTAGCGGTAGGCGATCAGCCCCAGCATTTT
-	TRBV6-5	-	TRBJ1-6	CASRRVRGSHSPLHF	TGTGCCAGCAGAAGAGTTCGGGGGTCCCATTCACCCCTCCACTTT
-	TRBV29-1	-	TRBJ1-4	CSVRAGPSNEKLFF	TGCAGCGTTCGGGCGGGACCGAGTAATGAAAAACTGTTTTTT
once	TRBV7-9	-	TRBJ1-4	CASSPSDGTLGEKLFF	TGTGCCAGCAGCCCATCGGACGGAACCCTTGGGGAAAAACTGTTTTTT
-	TRBV9	TRBD1	TRBJ2-4	CASSGGQGADQNIQYF	TGTGCCAGCAGCGGTGGACAGGGGGCTGATCAAAACATTCAGTACTTC
-	TRBV12-3/TRBV12-4	-	TRBJ2-2	CASSLGIGELRVGELFF	TGTGCCAGCAGTTTAGGTATAGGCGAGCTTCGGGTCGGGGAGCTGTTTTTT
-	TRBV12-3/TRBV12-4	TRBD2	TRBJ2-1	CASSLGLAGGFEQFF	TGTGCCAGCAGTTTGGGGCTAGCGGGAGGTTTTGAGCAGTTCTTC
-	TRBV18	-	TRBJ1-1	CASSWGNTEAFF	TGTGCCAGCTCCTGGGGGAACACTGAAGCTTTCTTT
-	TRBV7-9	TRBD1	TRBJ1-2	CASSLGTARGYTF	TGTGCCAGCAGCCTAGGGACAGCGAGGGGCTACACCTTC
-	TRBV7-6	-	TRBJ1-3	CASSLAQGQGNTIYF	TGTGCCAGCAGCTTAGCGCAGGGACAAGGAAACACCATATATTTT
-	TRBV28	-	TRBJ2-7	CASSARSSFSYEQYF	TGTGCCAGCAGTGCGAGGTCGAGCTTCTCCTACGAGCAGTACTTC
once	TRBV20-1	-	TRBJ2-3	CSARDPARGRANTQYF	TGCAGTGCTAGAGATCCCGCCAGGGGCCGGGCGAATACGCAGTATTTT
-	TRBV11-2	-	TRBJ2-7	CASSLDGRFSYEQYF	TGTGCCAGCAGCTTAGACGGCAGGTTCTCCTACGAGCAGTACTTC
once	TRBV12-3/TRBV12-4	TRBD1	TRBJ2-5	CAIARTGQETQYF	TGTGCCATCGCCCGGACAGGCCAAGAGACCCAGTACTTC
once	TRBV5-4	TRBD1	TRBJ1-1	CASSLVDRGVAEAFF	TGTGCCAGCAGCTTGGTTGACAGGGGGGTTGCTGAAGCTTTCTTT
-	TRBV5-1	-	TRBJ2-6	CATTTGISGANVLTF	TGCGCCACCACCACGGGGATCTCTGGGGCCAACGTCCTGACTTTC
-	TRBV29-1	-	TRBJ1-1	CSVVQGITEAFF	TGCAGCGTTGTACAGGGCATCACTGAAGCTTTCTTT
-	TRBV5-1	-	TRBJ2-7	CASSLYGPKVYEQYF	TGCGCCAGCAGCTTGTACGGGCCAAAGGTCTACGAGCAGTACTTC
few	TRBV24-1	-	TRBJ2-7	CATSDSQTYEQYF	TGTGCCACCAGTGACTCACAGACCTACGAGCAGTACTTC
-	TRBV12-3/TRBV12-4	TRBD2	TRBJ2-1	CASSLTLAGEVF	TGTGCCAGCAGTTTGACCCTAGCGGGCGAGGTCTTC
once	TRBV2	-	TRBJ1-1	CASRFGATEAFF	TGTGCCAGCAGATTTGGGGCCACTGAAGCTTTCTTT